These T cell receptor beta chains were read from a single sample in a study of spatial heterogeneity in lung cancer. TCRdb ran MiXCR on the 5' RACE reads and lists one entry per CDR3 protein. The table shows about 3,100 distinct CDR3 sequences, with about 19% occurring only once. Sequencing was performed on PBMCs, taken at follow-up. Source of these receptors: a male donor with early-stage non-small cell lung cancer. Both conserved end residues are part of each CDR3.

>TRBV7-2
CASGGTGGKDTQYF
>TRBV18
CASSRGTGGDQPQHF
>TRBV7-2
CASRPTGMNTEAFF
>TRBV15
CATAFPPSSTDTQYF
>TRBV7-2
CASSFLQETQYF
>TRBV20-1
CSAGDQPGEQFF
>TRBV7-9
CASSGYRVGGSYEQYF
>TRBV29-1
CSVETSSVGETQYF
>TRBV20-1
CSARSPQGAKVEQYF
>TRBV7-8
CASSGGRFYEQYF
>TRBV5-1
CASSLRTPGNEQYF
>TRBV19
CASSMKAGAYNEQFF
>TRBV7-6
CASAVLAGNRNEQFF
>TRBV29-1
CSVERETDTQYF
>TRBV27
CASRAEDRANQPQHF
>TRBV18
CASSTGNEQYF
>TRBV7-8
CASSLAAVNNSPLHF
>TRBV27
CASSVLSPSYNEQFF
>TRBV4-1
CASSRGLASSYEQYF
>TRBV7-2
CASRPGGAGIYNEQFF
>TRBV24-1
CATSDSAPGANVLTF
>TRBV5-7
CASSYLTSGGERSSYNEQFF
>TRBV9
CASTATGQGGNTEAFF
>TRBV12-3/TRBV12-4
CASSLFANTEAFF
>TRBV5-1
CASSPPVAGRTDTQYF
>TRBV12-3/TRBV12-4
CASSSPPRNNEQFF
>TRBV12-3/TRBV12-4
CASSLILRGLNTEAFF
>TRBV7-8
CASSLEVPASYNEQFF
>TRBV7-8
CASSLEQGGGEAFF
>TRBV5-1
CASSQEPGLGPQHF